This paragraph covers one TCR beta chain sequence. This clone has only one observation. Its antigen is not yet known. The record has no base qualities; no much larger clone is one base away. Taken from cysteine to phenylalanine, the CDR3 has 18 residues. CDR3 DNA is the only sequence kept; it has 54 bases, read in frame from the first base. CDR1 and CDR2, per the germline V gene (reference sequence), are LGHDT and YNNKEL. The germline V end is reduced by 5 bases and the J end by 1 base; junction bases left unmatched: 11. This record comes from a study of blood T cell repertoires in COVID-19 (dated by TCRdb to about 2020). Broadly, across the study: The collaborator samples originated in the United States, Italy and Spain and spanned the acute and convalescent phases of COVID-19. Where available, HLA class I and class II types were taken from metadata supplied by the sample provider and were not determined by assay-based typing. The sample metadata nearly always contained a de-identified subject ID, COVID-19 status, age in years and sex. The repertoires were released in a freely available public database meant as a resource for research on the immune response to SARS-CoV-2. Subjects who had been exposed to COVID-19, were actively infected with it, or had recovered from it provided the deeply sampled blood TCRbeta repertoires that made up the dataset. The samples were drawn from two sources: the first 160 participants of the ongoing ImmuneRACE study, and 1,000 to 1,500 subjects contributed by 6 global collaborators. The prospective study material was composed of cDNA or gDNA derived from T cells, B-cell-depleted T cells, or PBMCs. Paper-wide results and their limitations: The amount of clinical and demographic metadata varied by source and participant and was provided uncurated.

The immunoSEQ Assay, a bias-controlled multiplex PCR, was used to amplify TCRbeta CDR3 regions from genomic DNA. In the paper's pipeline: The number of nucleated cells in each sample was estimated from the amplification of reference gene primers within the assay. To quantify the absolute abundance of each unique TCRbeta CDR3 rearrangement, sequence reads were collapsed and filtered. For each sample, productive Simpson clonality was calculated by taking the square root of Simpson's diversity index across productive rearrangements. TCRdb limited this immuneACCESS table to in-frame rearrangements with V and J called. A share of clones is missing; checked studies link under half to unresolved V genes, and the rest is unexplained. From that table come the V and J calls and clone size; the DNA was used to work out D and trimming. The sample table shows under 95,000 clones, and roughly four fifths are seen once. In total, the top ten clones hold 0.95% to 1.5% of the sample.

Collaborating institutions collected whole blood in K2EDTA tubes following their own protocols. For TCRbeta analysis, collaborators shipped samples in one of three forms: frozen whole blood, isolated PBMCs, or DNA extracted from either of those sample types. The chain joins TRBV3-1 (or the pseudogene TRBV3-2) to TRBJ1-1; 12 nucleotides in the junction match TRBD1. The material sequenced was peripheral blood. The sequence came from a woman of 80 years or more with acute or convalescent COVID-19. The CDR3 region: CASSKGAGTGGTNTEAFF. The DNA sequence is TGTGCCAGCAGCAAGGGGGCGGGGACAGGGGGCACGAACACTGAAGCTTTCTTT.